This section outlines one TCR beta chain sequence together with its context. Per the germline V gene, CDR1 is MNHEY and CDR2 is SVGEGT. J lost 3 bases, V lost 8 bases, and 10 bases had no gene match. This CDR3 has 15 amino acids. The entry originates in a study of T-cell reconstitution after alpha-beta-depleted transplantation in children. TCRbeta library preparation incorporated unique molecular identifiers. MiXCR, run by TCRdb on the PCR reads, gives a single entry per CDR3 protein. The table includes roughly 300,000 distinct CDR3 sequences, over 9% detected once. The TCR sequence derives from a human donor who donated a stem cell graft to a child with acute lymphoblastic leukemia. Sample: PBMCs from the stem cell graft donor, taken from the stem cell graft. V gene TRBV6-2 or TRBV6-3 combines with J gene TRBJ2-3, with TRBD2 matching over 8 bases. As DNA, the CDR3 is TGTGCCAGCCTCCCAGCGGGAGATGGGACAGATACGCAGTATTTT. Its protein product is CASLPAGDGTDTQYF.